These 5 T cell receptor beta chains were sequenced from one sample in a study of T cell responses to AZD1222 COVID-19 vaccine. The table came from immunoSEQ multiplex PCR; TCRdb's copy has only in-frame clones and leaves some out. Of around 150,000 clones in the sample, roughly 92% were seen once. The sequenced sample was peripheral blood, obtained 28 days after the second AZD1222 dose. These receptors were obtained from an adult who received the AZD1222 COVID-19 vaccine.

This clone was seen only a few times. The rearrangement joins TRBV5-1 to TRBJ1-1; 7 bases align to TRBD1. Germline lookup yields CDR1 SGHRS and CDR2 YFSETQ. With V trimmed by 0 bases and J by 0 bases, 8 bases remained unmatched. The CDR3 sequence is 17 residues long. The CDR3, as DNA: TGCGCCAGCAGCTTGGCCTTAGGACAGGCCATGAACACTGAAGCTTTCTTT. Translation gives CASSLALGQAMNTEAFF.

The gene calls are TRBV2 and TRBJ1-4; D may be TRBD1 (6 bases). This CDR3 region has 15 residues. From germline, CDR1 is SNHLY and CDR2 FYNNEI. V dropped 3 bases and J dropped 8 bases, with 16 bases sitting between them. CDR3 sequence reads: CASSDRGSGGEKLFF. CDR3 nucleotide sequence: TGTGCCAGCAGTGACCGGGGAAGCGGGGGCGAAAAACTGTTTTTT.

The genes are TRBV18 and TRBJ1-2, with a tentative D call TRBD1 (6 bases). The CDR3 runs 14 residues. Germline assignment: CDR1 KGHSH and CDR2 LQKENI. Trimming stripped 4 bases from V and 0 bases from J, with 9 bases between. CDR3 sequence (DNA): TGTGCCAGCTCACGCAGGGACACTAACTATGGCTACACCTTC. Its protein is CASSRRDTNYGYTF.

The rearrangement joins TRBV30 to TRBJ1-5; a weak D match, TRBD1 (6 bases). Germline assignment: CDR1 GTSNPN and CDR2 SVGIG (reference sequence). This CDR3 has 12 amino acids. V dropped 5 bases and J dropped 6 bases, with 11 bases sitting between them. The DNA for the CDR3 is TGTGCCTGGGCACAGGGAAGTCAGCCCCAGCATTTT. This translates into CAWAQGSQPQHF.

The gene calls are TRBV18 and TRBJ2-1; perhaps D is TRBD1 or TRBD2 (5 bases each). Trimming cost V 3 bases and J 0 bases, with 9 bases left between them. CDR1 KGHSH and CDR2 LQKENI come from the germline V gene. This CDR3 region has 15 residues. CDR3 DNA sequence: TGTGCCAGCTCACCCCGGGACGCCTCCTACAATGAGCAGTTCTTC. Its protein product is CASSPRDASYNEQFF.